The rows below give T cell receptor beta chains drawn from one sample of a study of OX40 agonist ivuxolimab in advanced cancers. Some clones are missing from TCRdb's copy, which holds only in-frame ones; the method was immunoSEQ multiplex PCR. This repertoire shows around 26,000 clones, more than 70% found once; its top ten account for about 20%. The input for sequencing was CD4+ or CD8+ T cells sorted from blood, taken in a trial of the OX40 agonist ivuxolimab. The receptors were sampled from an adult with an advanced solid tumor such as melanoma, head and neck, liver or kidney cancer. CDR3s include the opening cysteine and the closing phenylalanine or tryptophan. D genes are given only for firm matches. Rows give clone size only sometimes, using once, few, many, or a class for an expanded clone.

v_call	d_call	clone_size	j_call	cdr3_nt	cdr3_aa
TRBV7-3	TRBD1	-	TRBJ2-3	TGTGCCAGCAGCCCCGCTCAGGGGGTGGCAGATACGCAGTATTTT	CASSPAQGVADTQYF
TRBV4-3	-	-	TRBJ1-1	TGCGCCAGCAGCCAAGATATTACAGACTCCACTGAAGCTTTCTTT	CASSQDITDSTEAFF
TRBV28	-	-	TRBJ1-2	TGTGCCAGCAGACATCCGGACACTAACTATGGCTACACCTTC	CASRHPDTNYGYTF
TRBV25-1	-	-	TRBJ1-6	TGTGCCACAACCGACAGTCGCCCTTATTCACCCCTCCACTTT	CATTDSRPYSPLHF
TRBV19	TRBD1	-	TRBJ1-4	TGTGCCAGTAGTCCCCCCGGGACAGGGAACGAAAAACTGTTTTTT	CASSPPGTGNEKLFF
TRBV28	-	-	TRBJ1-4	TGTGCCAGCAGTTTGGGGCGGTGGATGGGGGACGCTAATGAAAAACTGTTTTTT	CASSLGRWMGDANEKLFF
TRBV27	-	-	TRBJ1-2	TGTGCCAGCAGTTTTGTAGGGGGGCCTAACTATGGCTACACCTTC	CASSFVGGPNYGYTF
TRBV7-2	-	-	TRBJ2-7	TGTGCCAGCAGCGAGGGACTTTCATACGAGCAGTACTTC	CASSEGLSYEQYF
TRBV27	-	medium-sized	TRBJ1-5	TGTGCCAGCAGTTCCTACTGGGGGAATCAGCCCCAGCATTTT	CASSSYWGNQPQHF
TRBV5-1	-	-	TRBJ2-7	TGCGCCAGCAGCTTCGGGGGTCCCTACGAGCAGTACTTC	CASSFGGPYEQYF
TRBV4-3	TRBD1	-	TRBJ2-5	TGCGCCAGCAGCCGTACTTTCGGAGAGGGGGCCCAAGAGACCCAGTACTTC	CASSRTFGEGAQETQYF
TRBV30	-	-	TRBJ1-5	TGTGCCTGGAGTGTACACCGCAATCAGCCCCAGCATTTT	CAWSVHRNQPQHF
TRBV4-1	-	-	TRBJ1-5	TGCGCCAGCAGCCAAGGGGGGTTAGGCAATCAGCCCCAGCATTTT	CASSQGGLGNQPQHF
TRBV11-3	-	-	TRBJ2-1	TGTGCCAGCAGCTTAAGGGACGGGGCCTACAATGAGCAGTTCTTC	CASSLRDGAYNEQFF
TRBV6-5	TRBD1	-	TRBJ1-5	TGTGCCAGCAGCACCGGACAGGGGGCTTATCAGCCCCAGCATTTT	CASSTGQGAYQPQHF
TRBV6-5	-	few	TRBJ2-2	TGTGCCAGCAGCCCAGACCAGGAGGCTATCGGGGAGCTGTTTTTT	CASSPDQEAIGELFF
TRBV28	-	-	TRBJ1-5	TGTGCCAGCAGTTTGCGGCGGTATAGCAATCAGCCCCAGCATTTT	CASSLRRYSNQPQHF
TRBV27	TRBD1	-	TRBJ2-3	TGTGCCAGCAGCCTGGACAGGGTTGATACGCAGTATTTT	CASSLDRVDTQYF
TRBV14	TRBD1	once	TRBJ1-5	TGTGCCAGCAGCCTTAGGGGCACGAAAGGACAGGGGAAGTTGGGTCAGCCCCAGCATTTT	CASSLRGTKGQGKLGQPQHF
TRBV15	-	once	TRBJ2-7	TGTGCCACCAGCAGATCTCCCCGCAGCGAGCAGTACTTC	CATSRSPRSEQYF
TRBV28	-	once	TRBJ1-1	TGTGCCAGCAGTCCCCCGGGGGGTCGGGCTTTCTTT	CASSPPGGRAFF
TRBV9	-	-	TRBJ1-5	TGTGCCAGCAGCTTGGCCGGGGACGGTCAGCCCCAGCATTTT	CASSLAGDGQPQHF